Listed below are T cell receptor beta chains from one sample, sequenced in a study of cytomegalovirus exposure and HLA in healthy donors. Repertoires were generated with immunoSEQ multiplex PCR, while TCRdb's copy carries only in-frame clones and drops some. The data hold about 100,000 clones, with almost 96% observed a single time. The sample was PBMCs. The receptors come from a woman under 30 in good health and CMV-seronegative. Both conserved end residues are part of each CDR3. A D gene is named only where the DNA matches it firmly. The size field is filled for only some rows; it gives once, few, many or a size class.

clone size: NA; J gene: TRBJ1-4; D gene: TRBD1; V gene: TRBV7-2; CDR3 DNA: TGTGCCAGCAGCTTAACTGGGACAGGGGGTGAAAAACTGTTTTTT; CDR3 protein: CASSLTGTGGEKLFF
clone size: once; J gene: TRBJ2-7; D gene: NA; V gene: TRBV27; CDR3 DNA: TGTGCCAGCAGTTCCCTCGGGGACCTCAGGGGCGAGCAGTACTTC; CDR3 protein: CASSSLGDLRGEQYF
clone size: NA; J gene: TRBJ2-1; D gene: TRBD1; V gene: TRBV5-4; CDR3 DNA: TGTGCCAGCAGCCCACAGGGGAGCTCCTACAATGAGCAGTTCTTC; CDR3 protein: CASSPQGSSYNEQFF
clone size: NA; J gene: TRBJ2-1; D gene: NA; V gene: TRBV4-2; CDR3 DNA: TGTGCCAGCAGCCAAGTAGGGGACAATGAGCAGTTCTTC; CDR3 protein: CASSQVGDNEQFF
clone size: NA; J gene: TRBJ1-1; D gene: NA; V gene: TRBV13; CDR3 DNA: TGTGCCAGCAGCCTGTGGACAGAGAACACTGAAGCTTTCTTT; CDR3 protein: CASSLWTENTEAFF
clone size: NA; J gene: TRBJ2-2; D gene: NA; V gene: TRBV5-1; CDR3 DNA: TGCGCCAGCAGCTTAGGCAGGGCTCCGAACACCGGGGAGCTGTTTTTT; CDR3 protein: CASSLGRAPNTGELFF
clone size: once; J gene: TRBJ1-1; D gene: TRBD1; V gene: TRBV5-6; CDR3 DNA: TGTGCCAGCAGCGCAAAGGGGGCGGGGAACACTGAAGCTTTCTTT; CDR3 protein: CASSAKGAGNTEAFF
clone size: NA; J gene: TRBJ1-4; D gene: NA; V gene: TRBV7-9; CDR3 DNA: TGTGCCAGCAGCCTTGACTGGCCCATTGAAAAACTGTTTTTT; CDR3 protein: CASSLDWPIEKLFF
clone size: NA; J gene: TRBJ2-7; D gene: NA; V gene: TRBV9; CDR3 DNA: TGTGCCAGCAGCGCGGACATTTGGGGATCTGAGTACGAGCAGTACTTC; CDR3 protein: CASSADIWGSEYEQYF
clone size: NA; J gene: TRBJ2-2; D gene: NA; V gene: TRBV6-5; CDR3 DNA: TGTGCCAGCAGTTACTCGGGCAGGGGAAGGGGCGGGGAGCTGTTTTTT; CDR3 protein: CASSYSGRGRGGELFF
clone size: NA; J gene: TRBJ2-7; D gene: NA; V gene: TRBV28; CDR3 DNA: TGTGCCAGCAGTTTCGGTACAGCCTACGAGCAGTACTTC; CDR3 protein: CASSFGTAYEQYF
clone size: once; J gene: TRBJ1-5; D gene: NA; V gene: TRBV7-8; CDR3 DNA: TGTGCCAGCAGCTTCTCGATCAGTGGGCCCCAGCATTTT; CDR3 protein: CASSFSISGPQHF
clone size: NA; J gene: TRBJ2-5; D gene: NA; V gene: TRBV5-8; CDR3 DNA: TGTGCCAGCAGCTACGGGACAACCCAAGAGACCCAGTACTTC; CDR3 protein: CASSYGTTQETQYF
clone size: NA; J gene: TRBJ2-3; D gene: TRBD1; V gene: TRBV7-9; CDR3 DNA: TGTGCCAGCAGAACAGGGGGAACAGATACGCAGTATTTT; CDR3 protein: CASRTGGTDTQYF
clone size: NA; J gene: TRBJ1-3; D gene: NA; V gene: TRBV29-1; CDR3 DNA: TGCAGCGTTGAAGATGAGGCAGTTGGAAACACCATATATTTT; CDR3 protein: CSVEDEAVGNTIYF
clone size: NA; J gene: TRBJ2-5; D gene: TRBD2; V gene: TRBV7-6; CDR3 DNA: TGTGCCAGCAGCTTAGCCCCGCCTCACCAACTAGCGGGGGTCCAAGAGACCCAGTACTTC; CDR3 protein: CASSLAPPHQLAGVQETQYF
clone size: NA; J gene: TRBJ2-2; D gene: NA; V gene: TRBV18; CDR3 DNA: TGTGCCAGCTCAGAGGTGTGGGAGCTGTTTTTT; CDR3 protein: CASSEVWELFF
clone size: NA; J gene: TRBJ2-2; D gene: NA; V gene: TRBV5-1; CDR3 DNA: TGCGCCAGCAGCTCGGGGGTGATAGGGGCGCGCACCGGGGAGCTGTTTTTT; CDR3 protein: CASSSGVIGARTGELFF
clone size: NA; J gene: TRBJ2-3; D gene: NA; V gene: TRBV5-1; CDR3 DNA: TGCGCCAGCAGCGCAGGGCTGTGGGATACGCAGTATTTT; CDR3 protein: CASSAGLWDTQYF
clone size: NA; J gene: TRBJ2-7; D gene: TRBD2; V gene: TRBV28; CDR3 DNA: TGTGCCAGCAGGCGTTCGGGGGGACTCTCCCCCTACGAGCAGTACTTC; CDR3 protein: CASRRSGGLSPYEQYF
clone size: NA; J gene: TRBJ1-3; D gene: NA; V gene: TRBV15; CDR3 DNA: TGTGCCACCAGCAGAGATCTTGCGGGAGGAAACACCATATATTTT; CDR3 protein: CATSRDLAGGNTIYF
clone size: NA; J gene: TRBJ1-1; D gene: NA; V gene: TRBV19; CDR3 DNA: TGTGCCAGTATAACAGGAGACACTGAAGCTTTCTTT; CDR3 protein: CASITGDTEAFF
clone size: once; J gene: TRBJ2-2; D gene: NA; V gene: TRBV19; CDR3 DNA: TGTGCCAGTACCAAGGCCAGCGGGCCTTCGAACACCGGGGAGCTGTTTTTT; CDR3 protein: CASTKASGPSNTGELFF
clone size: NA; J gene: TRBJ1-6; D gene: NA; V gene: TRBV9; CDR3 DNA: TGTGCCAGCAGCGTAGCCCTACCAGGGATCAATTCACCCCTCCACTTT; CDR3 protein: CASSVALPGINSPLHF
clone size: NA; J gene: TRBJ2-5; D gene: TRBD2; V gene: TRBV5-6; CDR3 DNA: TGTGCCAGCAGTTCTGGACTAGCGGGGGCCAACATCCTAGAGACCCAGTACTTC; CDR3 protein: CASSSGLAGANILETQYF
clone size: NA; J gene: TRBJ2-7; D gene: TRBD2; V gene: TRBV27; CDR3 DNA: TGTGCCAGCAGCCCTCGTTCGACTAGCGGGGGGCCTAGCTCCTACGAGCAGTACTTC; CDR3 protein: CASSPRSTSGGPSSYEQYF
clone size: NA; J gene: TRBJ1-1; D gene: TRBD1; V gene: TRBV2; CDR3 DNA: TGTGCCAGCAGTTCCCGGGACAGGGAGAGGAGCACTGAAGCTTTCTTT; CDR3 protein: CASSSRDRERSTEAFF
clone size: NA; J gene: TRBJ1-3; D gene: TRBD1; V gene: TRBV7-2; CDR3 DNA: TGTGCCAGCAGCTTGGACAGGGAAAACACCATATATTTT; CDR3 protein: CASSLDRENTIYF
clone size: NA; J gene: TRBJ1-2; D gene: TRBD1; V gene: TRBV5-6; CDR3 DNA: TGTGCCAGCAGCTTGGGACAGGGTAAAGCTAACTATGGCTACACCTTC; CDR3 protein: CASSLGQGKANYGYTF
clone size: NA; J gene: TRBJ2-1; D gene: TRBD2; V gene: TRBV5-1; CDR3 DNA: TGCGCCAGCAGCCCTAGGGGGTCGGCGGGGGGTGCCTACAATGAGCAGTTCTTC; CDR3 protein: CASSPRGSAGGAYNEQFF
clone size: NA; J gene: TRBJ2-1; D gene: NA; V gene: TRBV4-3; CDR3 DNA: TGCGCCAGCAGCCAGGGTCGGAACAGGGAGAATGAGCAGTTCTTC; CDR3 protein: CASSQGRNRENEQFF
clone size: NA; J gene: TRBJ1-5; D gene: TRBD1; V gene: TRBV19; CDR3 DNA: TGTGCCAGTAGTATGGGGGACAGGCCGAATCAGCCCCAGCATTTT; CDR3 protein: CASSMGDRPNQPQHF
clone size: NA; J gene: TRBJ2-3; D gene: TRBD1; V gene: TRBV6-6; CDR3 DNA: TGTGCCAGCAGCAACCGGGACAGGGAAACAGATACGCAGTATTTT; CDR3 protein: CASSNRDRETDTQYF
clone size: NA; J gene: TRBJ2-1; D gene: NA; V gene: TRBV6-1; CDR3 DNA: TGTGCCAGCAGTGACTGGGGGGGCGGCTACAATGAGCAGTTCTTC; CDR3 protein: CASSDWGGGYNEQFF
clone size: NA; J gene: TRBJ1-2; D gene: NA; V gene: TRBV6-5; CDR3 DNA: TGTGCCAGCAGTCGGGGGGCCGGGAGTGGCTACACCTTC; CDR3 protein: CASSRGAGSGYTF
clone size: NA; J gene: TRBJ2-5; D gene: NA; V gene: TRBV5-1; CDR3 DNA: TGCGCCAGCAGCTACGGTGTGACCCAGTACTTC; CDR3 protein: CASSYGVTQYF
clone size: NA; J gene: TRBJ1-2; D gene: NA; V gene: TRBV27; CDR3 DNA: TGTGCCAGCAGTAGAAGGGACTTCCGAAATGGCTACACCTTC; CDR3 protein: CASSRRDFRNGYTF
clone size: NA; J gene: TRBJ1-5; D gene: TRBD1; V gene: TRBV28; CDR3 DNA: TGTGCCAGCAGTTTGGCAGGGGGTAGTGGCAATCAGCCCCAGCATTTT; CDR3 protein: CASSLAGGSGNQPQHF
clone size: NA; J gene: TRBJ2-7; D gene: NA; V gene: TRBV27; CDR3 DNA: TGTGCCAGCAGTTTATCTGGCACCAGCTCCTACGAGCAGTACTTC; CDR3 protein: CASSLSGTSSYEQYF
clone size: once; J gene: TRBJ1-5; D gene: NA; V gene: TRBV7-8; CDR3 DNA: TGTGCCAGCAGCTTATCGGACGGACTCAATCAGCCCCAGCATTTT; CDR3 protein: CASSLSDGLNQPQHF
clone size: NA; J gene: TRBJ1-1; D gene: TRBD1; V gene: TRBV10-1; CDR3 DNA: TGCGCCAGCAGTGAGGGTACAGGGGACCCTGAAGCTTTCTTT; CDR3 protein: CASSEGTGDPEAFF
clone size: NA; J gene: TRBJ2-2; D gene: NA; V gene: TRBV4-1; CDR3 DNA: TGCGCCAGCAGCCCGAGGACGGGGTACGGCACCGGGGAGCTGTTTTTT; CDR3 protein: CASSPRTGYGTGELFF
clone size: NA; J gene: TRBJ2-6; D gene: NA; V gene: TRBV9; CDR3 DNA: TGTGCCAGCACTCCCACGTCCGTGGCGGCTGGGGCCAACGTCCTGACTTTC; CDR3 protein: CASTPTSVAAGANVLTF
clone size: once; J gene: TRBJ2-7; D gene: NA; V gene: TRBV28; CDR3 DNA: TGTGCCAGCAGTTTAAAACAGACCTACGAGCAGTACTTC; CDR3 protein: CASSLKQTYEQYF
clone size: NA; J gene: TRBJ1-5; D gene: TRBD1; V gene: TRBV2; CDR3 DNA: TGTGCCAGCAGTGATGGACAGGGAATCAATCAGCCCCAGCATTTT; CDR3 protein: CASSDGQGINQPQHF
clone size: NA; J gene: TRBJ1-1; D gene: NA; V gene: TRBV13; CDR3 DNA: TGTGCCAGCAGCTTAGCGTCGAACACTGAAGCTTTCTTT; CDR3 protein: CASSLASNTEAFF
clone size: once; J gene: TRBJ2-1; D gene: TRBD2; V gene: TRBV2; CDR3 DNA: TGTGCCAGCAGTGAAGGGACTAGGGGAGAGCAGTTCTTC; CDR3 protein: CASSEGTRGEQFF
clone size: NA; J gene: TRBJ2-7; D gene: TRBD1; V gene: TRBV29-1; CDR3 DNA: TGCAGCGTTGCGGGACAGGGGGCTGGCGAGCAGTACTTC; CDR3 protein: CSVAGQGAGEQYF
clone size: NA; J gene: TRBJ1-2; D gene: NA; V gene: TRBV2; CDR3 DNA: TGTGCCAGCAGTGAGACACACCCCTATGGCTACACCTTC; CDR3 protein: CASSETHPYGYTF
clone size: few; J gene: TRBJ1-5; D gene: NA; V gene: TRBV30; CDR3 DNA: TGTGCCTGGAGGGCCGGGGTAAATCAGCCCCAGCATTTT; CDR3 protein: CAWRAGVNQPQHF
clone size: NA; J gene: TRBJ1-1; D gene: NA; V gene: TRBV2; CDR3 DNA: TGTGCCAGCAGTGTAAAACGGGAAGGATGGACTGAAGCTTTCTTT; CDR3 protein: CASSVKREGWTEAFF
clone size: NA; J gene: TRBJ1-1; D gene: NA; V gene: TRBV7-9; CDR3 DNA: TGTGCCAGCAGCCCCTGGCCCCAATCGAACACTGAAGCTTTCTTT; CDR3 protein: CASSPWPQSNTEAFF
clone size: NA; J gene: TRBJ2-3; D gene: TRBD2; V gene: TRBV27; CDR3 DNA: TGTGCCAGCAGTTGGGCTAGCGGCCCCACAGATACGCAGTATTTT; CDR3 protein: CASSWASGPTDTQYF
clone size: NA; J gene: TRBJ1-4; D gene: TRBD1; V gene: TRBV9; CDR3 DNA: TGTGCCAGCAGCGGAGGCCCTGGGACAGACGAACTGTTTTTT; CDR3 protein: CASSGGPGTDELFF
clone size: NA; J gene: TRBJ1-5; D gene: TRBD1; V gene: TRBV6-1; CDR3 DNA: TGTGCCAGCAGTGGGGGACAGGGGAGAGCGGGCCCTCGAAGGCCCCAGCATTTT; CDR3 protein: CASSGGQGRAGPRRPQHF
clone size: NA; J gene: TRBJ1-2; D gene: NA; V gene: TRBV27; CDR3 DNA: TGTGCCAGCAGTTTATCAGCCATCCCCTATGGCTACACCTTC; CDR3 protein: CASSLSAIPYGYTF
clone size: NA; J gene: TRBJ2-7; D gene: TRBD1; V gene: TRBV2; CDR3 DNA: TGTGCCAGCAGTCAGACCGGGACAGGGACTTACGAGCAGTACTTC; CDR3 protein: CASSQTGTGTYEQYF
clone size: NA; J gene: TRBJ2-7; D gene: TRBD1; V gene: TRBV5-1; CDR3 DNA: TGCGCCAGCAGCTCGGGACAGGGTGTCCACGAGCAGTACTTC; CDR3 protein: CASSSGQGVHEQYF
clone size: NA; J gene: TRBJ2-3; D gene: TRBD1; V gene: TRBV19; CDR3 DNA: TGTGCCACCCCGGACAGGGGGCGGACAGATACGCAGTATTTT; CDR3 protein: CATPDRGRTDTQYF
clone size: many; J gene: TRBJ1-1; D gene: NA; V gene: TRBV28; CDR3 DNA: TGTGCCAGCAGTTTATTACCAGAAATGAACACTGAAGCTTTCTTT; CDR3 protein: CASSLLPEMNTEAFF